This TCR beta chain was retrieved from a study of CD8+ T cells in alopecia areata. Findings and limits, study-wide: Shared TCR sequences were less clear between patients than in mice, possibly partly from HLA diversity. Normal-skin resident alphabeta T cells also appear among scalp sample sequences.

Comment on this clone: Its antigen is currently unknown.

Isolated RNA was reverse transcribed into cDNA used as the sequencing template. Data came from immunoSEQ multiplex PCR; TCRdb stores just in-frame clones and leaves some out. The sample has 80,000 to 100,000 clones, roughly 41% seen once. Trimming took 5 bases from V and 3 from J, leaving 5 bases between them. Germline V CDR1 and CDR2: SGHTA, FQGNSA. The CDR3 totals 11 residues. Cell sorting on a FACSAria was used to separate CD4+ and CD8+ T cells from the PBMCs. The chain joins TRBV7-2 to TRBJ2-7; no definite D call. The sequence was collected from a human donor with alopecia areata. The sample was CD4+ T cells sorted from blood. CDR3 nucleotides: TGTGCCAGCAGCCACTACTACGAGCAGTACTTC. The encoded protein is CASSHYYEQYF.